Listed below are T cell receptor beta chains from one sample, sequenced in a study of shared clonotypes between healthy human individuals. Clones were sequenced by immunoSEQ multiplex PCR, and TCRdb holds only the in-frame ones, with some missing. The repertoire includes 110,000 or so clones, under 70% of them detected once, and 24% sits in the top ten. Specimen: memory CD8+ T cells sorted from blood. These receptors originate from a woman in her twenties or thirties in good health. The CDR3 runs from the conserved cysteine through the conserved F or W. The D gene is left open where the match is weak. A clone size is listed for some rows: how often the clone was seen (once, few, many), or a class if it is expanded.

v_gene: TRBV25-1
d_gene: -
abundance: -
j_gene: TRBJ1-3
CDR3nt: TGTGCCAGCAGTGTAAACTCTGGAAACACCATATATTTT
CDR3aa: CASSVNSGNTIYF

v_gene: TRBV7-2
d_gene: -
abundance: -
j_gene: TRBJ1-2
CDR3nt: TGTGCCAGCAGACGTGGAATTGGCTACACCTTC
CDR3aa: CASRRGIGYTF

v_gene: TRBV5-6
d_gene: TRBD1
abundance: -
j_gene: TRBJ1-2
CDR3nt: TGTGCCAGCAGCTTCAGACAGGGGAGGAACTATGGCTACACCTTC
CDR3aa: CASSFRQGRNYGYTF

v_gene: TRBV30
d_gene: -
abundance: -
j_gene: TRBJ1-5
CDR3nt: TGTGCCTGGAGTTCCCCCCGTGAGGAGCCCCAGCATTTT
CDR3aa: CAWSSPREEPQHF

v_gene: TRBV7-9
d_gene: -
abundance: many
j_gene: TRBJ2-1
CDR3nt: TGTGCCAGCAGCTCCAATCGGAGGGGGGTTACCTTCAATGAGCAGTTCTTC
CDR3aa: CASSSNRRGVTFNEQFF

v_gene: TRBV7-9
d_gene: -
abundance: -
j_gene: TRBJ1-2
CDR3nt: TGTGCCAGCAGTCCCGGGACAACTAACTATGGCTACACCTTC
CDR3aa: CASSPGTTNYGYTF

v_gene: TRBV28
d_gene: TRBD1
abundance: -
j_gene: TRBJ1-2
CDR3nt: TGTGCCAGCAGTTTAGCGGTACAGGGGAATTTTAAATATAGTGGCTACACCTTC
CDR3aa: CASSLAVQGNFKYSGYTF

v_gene: TRBV5-1
d_gene: -
abundance: -
j_gene: TRBJ1-6
CDR3nt: TGCGCCAGCAGCTTGGATCGCGGGGACTCTAATTCACCCCTCCACTTT
CDR3aa: CASSLDRGDSNSPLHF

v_gene: TRBV19
d_gene: -
abundance: -
j_gene: TRBJ1-4
CDR3nt: TGTGCCAGTAGTATTATCCACGGGGCAACTAATGAAAAACTGTTTTTT
CDR3aa: CASSIIHGATNEKLFF

v_gene: TRBV2
d_gene: TRBD1
abundance: -
j_gene: TRBJ1-5
CDR3nt: TGTGCCAGCAGGGGACAGATCCTCAATCAGCCCCAGCATTTT
CDR3aa: CASRGQILNQPQHF

v_gene: TRBV9
d_gene: -
abundance: -
j_gene: TRBJ2-7
CDR3nt: TGTGCCAGCAGCCCTGCCAACTACGAGCAGTACTTC
CDR3aa: CASSPANYEQYF

v_gene: TRBV10-1
d_gene: -
abundance: few
j_gene: TRBJ2-2
CDR3nt: TGCGCCAGCAGTAAGGACACTGCGAACACCGGGGAGCTGTTTTTT
CDR3aa: CASSKDTANTGELFF

v_gene: TRBV27
d_gene: -
abundance: -
j_gene: TRBJ1-4
CDR3nt: TGTGCCAGCAGTCCCGGGACGGCTAATGAAAAACTGTTTTTT
CDR3aa: CASSPGTANEKLFF

v_gene: TRBV19
d_gene: -
abundance: -
j_gene: TRBJ1-4
CDR3nt: TGTGCCAGTAGTATAGATTTGATTTATGACGGCCTCAATGAAAAACTGTTTTTT
CDR3aa: CASSIDLIYDGLNEKLFF

v_gene: TRBV25-1
d_gene: TRBD1
abundance: many
j_gene: TRBJ2-1
CDR3nt: TGTGCCAGCAGTGCCAAACAGGGGGCGCGCGCCTACAATGAGCAGTTCTTC
CDR3aa: CASSAKQGARAYNEQFF